This T cell receptor (beta chain) was recorded in a study of Graves' ophthalmopathy and Graves' hyperthyroidism. General study points: Using a 13-signature model, the authors split ophthalmopathy from stable hyperthyroidism, with around 85% sensitivity and approximately 81% specificity.

The V end was cut by 6 bases, the J end by 6 bases, with 15 bases between. The CDR3 totals 14 residues. CDR1 and CDR2 from the germline V gene are MNHEY and SVGEGT. This clonotype was detected many times. Its antigen is still unknown. RNA transcripts served as template for amplifying TCR beta CDR3 sequences. Second-round multiplex PCR came after first-round RT-PCR with HTBI primers. TCRdb used MiXCR to reprocess the multiplex PCR reads, holding one entry per CDR3 protein. The sample consists of about 620,000 distinct CDR3 sequences, around a fifth of them appearing once. The clonotype was recovered from a woman between 18 and 30 years old with stable Graves' hyperthyroidism. Some clones in this sample may be carry-over from other donors' samples. Sequencing was performed on peripheral blood. The chain employs TRBV6-2 or TRBV6-3 and TRBJ1-5; D perhaps matches TRBD1 (6 bases). This CDR3 is CASSIRGGGQPQHF. The CDR3 nucleotides are TGTGCCAGCAGCATCAGGGGCGGCGGTCAGCCCCAGCATTTT.